This T cell receptor (beta chain) was captured in a study of response to subunit inactivated influenza vaccine. The germline V gene has CDR1 KGHSH and CDR2 LQKENI. V shed 8 bases and J 17 bases; nucleotides not matched to a gene: 14. The CDR3 spans 12 residues. One entry per CDR3 protein results from TCRdb running MiXCR on the RT-PCR reads. The table shows about 520,000 distinct CDR3 sequences, with approximately 6.9% occurring only once. The rearrangement joins TRBV18 to TRBJ1-4, with 7 positions matching TRBD1. The source is a man aged 50 to 75 who received an inactivated influenza vaccine. Source: PBMCs from blood, taken roughly 24 months after vaccination. CDR3 residues: CASRDSLMKNFF. CDR3 bases: TGTGCCAGCCGGGACAGTTTAATGAAAAACTTTTTT.